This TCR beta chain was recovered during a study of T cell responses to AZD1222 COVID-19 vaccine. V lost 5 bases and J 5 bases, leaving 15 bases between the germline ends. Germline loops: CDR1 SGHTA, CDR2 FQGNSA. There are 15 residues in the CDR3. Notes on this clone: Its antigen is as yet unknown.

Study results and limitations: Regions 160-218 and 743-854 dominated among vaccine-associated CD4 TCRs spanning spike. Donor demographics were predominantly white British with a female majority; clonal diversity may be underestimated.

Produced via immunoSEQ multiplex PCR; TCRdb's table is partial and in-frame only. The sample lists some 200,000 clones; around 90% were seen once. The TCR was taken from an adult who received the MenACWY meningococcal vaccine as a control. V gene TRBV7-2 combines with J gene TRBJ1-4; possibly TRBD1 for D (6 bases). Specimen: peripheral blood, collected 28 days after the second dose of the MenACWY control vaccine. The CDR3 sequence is CASSHAGQPNEKLFF. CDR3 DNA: TGTGCCAGCAGCCACGCCGGACAGCCCAATGAAAAACTGTTTTTT.